The present T cell receptor beta chain was sequenced within a study of CD8+ T cells in alopecia areata. As for the study in general: Those patients who were treated received oral tofacitinib, which was given at 5 to 10 mg twice daily for moderate-to-severe alopecia areata.

Treatment here: oral pan-JAK inhibitor, 5-10 mg twice daily. Germline V gives CDR1 SGDLS, CDR2 YYNGEE. Trimming removed 0 bases at V and 0 bases at J, with 9 bases between. This CDR3 comprises 16 residues. Only one count was recorded for this clone. Extracted RNA was reverse transcribed, and the resulting cDNA served as sequencing template. Assay used: immunoSEQ multiplex PCR; TCRdb lists only in-frame clones, some missing. The table lists approximately 180,000 clones, roughly three fifths of them singletons. The receptor was derived from a human donor with alopecia areata. The sample in question was CD4+ T cells sorted from blood, obtained around week 50, from a patient treated with tofacitinib. The chain couples TRBV9 to TRBJ2-2; perhaps TRBD2 as D (5 bases). CDR3: CASSVVDGTNTGELFF. The CDR3 nucleotides are TGTGCCAGCAGCGTAGTTGACGGGACGAACACCGGGGAGCTGTTTTTT.